Listed below are T cell receptor beta chains from one sample, sequenced in a study of prognosis after radiotherapy for stage I lung cancer. TCRdb called the multiplex PCR reads again in MiXCR, with one record for every CDR3 protein. The sample lists roughly 24,000 distinct CDR3 sequences; approximately 38% were seen once. Sequenced here: PBMCs, sampled before or after stereotactic body radiation therapy (not recorded which). The receptors originated from a donor over 45 with non-small cell lung cancer. Both conserved end residues are part of each CDR3. The D gene is left open where the match is weak. Not all rows give a size; the values are once, few, many and, for expanded clones, a class.

abundance	d_gene	j_gene	v_gene	CDR3nt	CDR3aa
medium-sized	NA	TRBJ2-7	TRBV5-8	TGTGCCAGCAGCGTCGGGACTTATACCTACGAGCAGTACTTC	CASSVGTYTYEQYF
many	NA	TRBJ1-2	TRBV5-8	TGTGCCAGCAGCTTGGGTGGGGCAAACTATGGCTACACCTTC	CASSLGGANYGYTF
many	NA	TRBJ1-2	TRBV7-9	TGTGCCAGCAGCCCAGGACTTAACTATGGCTACACCTTC	CASSPGLNYGYTF
many	NA	TRBJ2-1	TRBV30	TGTGCCTGGAATGCGGGGGCTACCTACAATGAGCAGTTCTTC	CAWNAGATYNEQFF
many	NA	TRBJ2-7	TRBV20-1	TGCAGTGCCCGGGACTTATACTACGAGCAGTACTTC	CSARDLYYEQYF
many	NA	TRBJ2-1	TRBV12-3/TRBV12-4	TGTGCCAGCACCCGGTATTTACACAATGAGCAGTTCTTC	CASTRYLHNEQFF
many	NA	TRBJ2-1	TRBV10-2	TGCGCCAGCAGTGAAGGGGGAGAGCAGTTCTTC	CASSEGGEQFF
many	TRBD2	TRBJ2-5	TRBV20-1	TGCAGTGCTTCTAGGACTAGCGGGAGTGGGGAGACCCAGTACTTC	CSASRTSGSGETQYF
NA	TRBD1	TRBJ1-6	TRBV27	TGTGCCAGCAGTACTTGGACAGGTTCCAATTCACCCCTCAACTTT	CASSTWTGSNSPLNF
NA	NA	TRBJ1-1	TRBV20-1	TGCAGTGCCGCGCCCTTTGACACTGAAGCTTTCTTT	CSAAPFDTEAFF
many	TRBD1	TRBJ2-1	TRBV9	TGTGCCAGCAGCGTAGGACAGGGGAGACAGGGTTACAATGAGCAGTTCTTC	CASSVGQGRQGYNEQFF
many	NA	TRBJ1-2	TRBV12-3/TRBV12-4	TGTGCCAGCAGTTTAGGGGGCCGGATACGCAACTATGGCTACACCTTC	CASSLGGRIRNYGYTF
NA	NA	TRBJ1-2	TRBV7-2	TGTGCCAGCAGCTTACGGGGAGACAACTATGGCTACACCTTC	CASSLRGDNYGYTF
many	TRBD2	TRBJ2-1	TRBV12-3/TRBV12-4	TGTGCCAGCAGCACGAGCGGGGAAGAGCAGTTCTTC	CASSTSGEEQFF
many	NA	TRBJ1-1	TRBV2	TGTGCCAGCAGTGGAGACGCGACTGAAGCTTTCTTT	CASSGDATEAFF
NA	NA	TRBJ1-2	TRBV28	TGTGCCAGCAGTAAGGACACGGGGCATGGCTACACCTTC	CASSKDTGHGYTF
few	NA	TRBJ2-5	TRBV7-7	TGTGCTAGCAGCTCCTCAAGAGACCCAGTATTCGCGGGGTTGCAGACCCTGTACTTC	CASSSSRDPVFAGLQTLYF
few	NA	TRBJ2-5	TRBV4-3	TGCGCCAGCAGCCGGATCTTGGCCGGGGAGACCCAGTACTTC	CASSRILAGETQYF
many	NA	TRBJ1-1	TRBV19	TGTGCCAGTAGTAACAGGGAAAACACTGAAGCTTTCTTT	CASSNRENTEAFF
many	NA	TRBJ2-6	TRBV2	TGTGCCATTAGACGGACCGGAGGGGACTCTGGGGCCAACGTCCTGACTTTC	CAIRRTGGDSGANVLTF
many	NA	TRBJ2-6	TRBV30	TGTGCCTGTTCCTCAGGGGTCCGTGGGGCCAACGTCCTGACTTTC	CACSSGVRGANVLTF
NA	TRBD2	TRBJ2-1	TRBV29-1	TGCAGCGCCCAAGGGTTTGTGGGAGGGCGCAACAATGAGCAGTTCTTC	CSAQGFVGGRNNEQFF
NA	TRBD1	TRBJ2-2	TRBV6-5	TGCGCCAGCAGCTACTGGACAGGGGACACCGGGGAGCTGTTTTTT	CASSYWTGDTGELFF
medium-sized	TRBD1	TRBJ1-6	TRBV2	TGTGCCTTAAGGGACAGGGGGGATTCACCCCTCCACTTT	CALRDRGDSPLHF
many	NA	TRBJ1-2	TRBV18	TGTGCCAGCTCACCACCGGGTCTTGTTAGCTATGGCTACACCTTC	CASSPPGLVSYGYTF
many	TRBD2	TRBJ2-1	TRBV7-9	TGTGCCAGCAGCCGTGTTGGGGGGGCCTACAATGAGCAGTTCTTC	CASSRVGGAYNEQFF
NA	TRBD1	TRBJ1-5	TRBV6-2/TRBV6-3	TGTGCCGGCAGTCCGGGACAGGATGATCAGCCCCAGCATTTT	CAGSPGQDDQPQHF
many	TRBD1	TRBJ2-7	TRBV2	TGTGCCAGCATCAGGGGGCCCAACTCCTACGAGCAGTACTTC	CASIRGPNSYEQYF
medium-sized	NA	TRBJ2-6	TRBV5-1	TGCGCCAGCAGCTTGTTTGAGGGGTCTGGGGCCAACGTCCTGACTTTC	CASSLFEGSGANVLTF
many	NA	TRBJ1-6	TRBV12-3/TRBV12-4	TGTGCCAGCAGTTTAGGGTATAGCAGTCAAACACCCCTCCACTTT	CASSLGYSSQTPLHF
NA	TRBD1	TRBJ1-3	TRBV2	TGTGCCAGCAGTGAAAACACCCTTGGGACAGGGAAGGCCATATATTTT	CASSENTLGTGKAIYF
medium-sized	NA	TRBJ1-5	TRBV15	TGTGCCACCAGCGGCACAGGGCGGGAGCCCCAGCATTTT	CATSGTGREPQHF
NA	NA	TRBJ1-2	TRBV4-1	TGCGCCAGCAGAGCAGGGGTAGGGAACTATGGCTACACCTTC	CASRAGVGNYGYTF
many	TRBD2	TRBJ2-1	TRBV11-2	TGTGCCAGCAGCCCTTGGACTAGCGGGTCCTACAATGAGCAGTTCTTC	CASSPWTSGSYNEQFF
NA	NA	TRBJ2-7	TRBV11-3	TGTGCCAGCAGCCGGCTCCGGGACGCCACCTACGAGCAGTACTTC	CASSRLRDATYEQYF
many	TRBD2	TRBJ2-5	TRBV2	TGTGCCAGCAGGCCCTGGGGGGGGACCCAGTACTTC	CASRPWGGTQYF
many	TRBD2	TRBJ2-1	TRBV5-1	TGCGCCAGCGGGACTAGTGAGGATGAGCAGTTCTTC	CASGTSEDEQFF
many	NA	TRBJ2-3	TRBV7-8	TGTGCCAGCAGCTATTACACAGATACGCAGTATTTT	CASSYYTDTQYF
NA	NA	TRBJ1-4	TRBV20-1	TGCAGTGCTAGCGCCGACTCCGGGACCAATGAAAAACTGTTTTTT	CSASADSGTNEKLFF
many	TRBD2	TRBJ2-5	TRBV6-1	TGTGCCAGCAGGGCTCTTAGCGGGGGGGGGGAGACCCAGTACTTC	CASRALSGGGETQYF
many	NA	TRBJ2-7	TRBV19	TGTGCCAGTAGTATGGGGTTGGGACAAACCTACGAGCAGTACTTC	CASSMGLGQTYEQYF
NA	NA	TRBJ2-7	TRBV6-2/TRBV6-3	TGTGCCATCAGTGAAGGTGGTAGCCGGTCCTACGAGCAGTACTTC	CAISEGGSRSYEQYF
many	TRBD1	TRBJ2-7	TRBV6-1	TGTGCCAGCACCAACGGACAGGTGGGCGGGCAGTACTTC	CASTNGQVGGQYF
NA	NA	TRBJ2-6	TRBV3-1	TGTGCCAGCAGTCCGGGATTGGGAGGTCTCAGGGCCAACGTCCTGACTTTC	CASSPGLGGLRANVLTF
many	NA	TRBJ2-7	TRBV13	TGTGCCAGCAGCGGCCAGGGGAAGGGGGCCTACGAGCAGTACTTC	CASSGQGKGAYEQYF
NA	NA	TRBJ2-7	TRBV6-5	TGTGCCAGCAGTTCTCCCGGGCGGTGGGGCGGGGAGCAGTACTTC	CASSSPGRWGGEQYF
many	NA	TRBJ2-2	TRBV6-1	TGTGCCAGCAGCCACCTTCAGGGGCAGGGCACCGGGGAGCTGTTTTTT	CASSHLQGQGTGELFF
NA	NA	TRBJ2-1	TRBV5-1	TGCGCCAGCAGCTTGACAGGGAGCCACAACCAGTACAATGAGCAGTTCTTC	CASSLTGSHNQYNEQFF
NA	TRBD2	TRBJ2-1	TRBV6-2/TRBV6-3	TGTGCCAGCAGTCATAGCGGGGAGGTGGTCAATGAGCAGTTCTTC	CASSHSGEVVNEQFF
NA	TRBD2	TRBJ2-3	TRBV6-2/TRBV6-3	TGTGCCAGCAGTAAGTCGCGGGAGGCGACTGATACGCATTATTTT	CASSKSREATDTHYF
once	NA	TRBJ2-7	TRBV6-1	TGTGCCAGCAGTGAAGCCCCCCTAGGGGGTTCCGAGCAGTACTTC	CASSEAPLGGSEQYF
NA	NA	TRBJ2-5	TRBV7-3	TGTGCAAGTGAGGTGGCCACCGGAGAGACCCAGTACTTC	CASEVATGETQYF
many	NA	TRBJ2-7	TRBV7-8	TGTGCCAGCAGCTTAGAATACGAGCAGTACTTC	CASSLEYEQYF
many	NA	TRBJ2-6	TRBV2	TGTGCCAGCCGAGGAGCAGCCAGCTCTGGGGCCAACGTCCTGACTTTC	CASRGAASSGANVLTF
many	TRBD2	TRBJ2-5	TRBV6-1	TGTGCCAGCGCCCTTTCCCCGGGACTAGGCGGGGAGACCCAGTACTTC	CASALSPGLGGETQYF
many	NA	TRBJ1-5	TRBV19	TGTGCCAGTTCTGGCCAAGGGGGCAATCAGCCCCAGCATTTT	CASSGQGGNQPQHF